The rows below give T cell receptor beta chains drawn from one sample of a study of T-cell memory formation after mild COVID-19. TCRdb passed the 5' RACE reads through MiXCR, listing each CDR3 protein once. Of roughly 100,000 distinct CDR3 sequences listed, over 15% are singletons. The sample was PBMCs or a T cell subset sorted from them (not recorded which). The source of these receptors is an adult woman who had mild COVID-19 (a few samples of this study predate the infection). Cell type and time point are not known. Both conserved end residues are part of each CDR3. The D gene is left open where the match is weak. Some rows have no size entry. The others give once, few or many, or a class for an expanded clone.

v_gene: TRBV4-1
j_gene: TRBJ2-7
d_gene: TRBD1
abundance: medium-sized
CDR3aa: CASSLSWTGGAIDEQYF
CDR3nt: TGCGCCAGCAGCTTAAGTTGGACAGGGGGGGCAATCGACGAGCAGTACTTC

v_gene: TRBV12-3/TRBV12-4
j_gene: TRBJ2-1
d_gene: TRBD2
abundance: few
CDR3aa: CASSKPAGVSYNEQFF
CDR3nt: TGTGCCAGCAGTAAGCCAGCGGGGGTTTCCTACAATGAGCAGTTCTTC

v_gene: TRBV5-8
j_gene: TRBJ2-1
d_gene: -
abundance: few
CDR3aa: CASSALLAYNEQFF
CDR3nt: TGTGCCAGCAGCGCACTCCTAGCCTACAATGAGCAGTTCTTC

v_gene: TRBV2
j_gene: TRBJ1-2
d_gene: -
abundance: -
CDR3aa: CASSVTGTHHYGYTF
CDR3nt: TGTGCCAGCAGTGTTACCGGGACCCACCACTATGGCTACACCTTC

v_gene: TRBV29-1
j_gene: TRBJ2-7
d_gene: -
abundance: few
CDR3aa: CSVEKAGSYEQYF
CDR3nt: TGCAGCGTTGAAAAAGCAGGATCCTACGAGCAGTACTTC

v_gene: TRBV15
j_gene: TRBJ1-5
d_gene: -
abundance: few
CDR3aa: CATSSDLGGQPQHF
CDR3nt: TGTGCCACCAGCAGTGACTTAGGTGGTCAGCCCCAGCATTTT

v_gene: TRBV12-3/TRBV12-4
j_gene: TRBJ2-7
d_gene: -
abundance: few
CDR3aa: CASSRQDYEQYF
CDR3nt: TGTGCCAGCAGTAGACAGGACTACGAGCAGTACTTC

v_gene: TRBV7-9
j_gene: TRBJ2-5
d_gene: -
abundance: few
CDR3aa: CASSLVHQETQYF
CDR3nt: TGTGCCAGCAGCTTAGTGCATCAGGAGACCCAGTACTTC

v_gene: TRBV6-1
j_gene: TRBJ1-6
d_gene: -
abundance: many
CDR3aa: CASSEVQGVYNSPLHF
CDR3nt: TGTGCCAGCAGTGAAGTGCAGGGTGTATACAATTCACCCCTCCACTTT

v_gene: TRBV29-1
j_gene: TRBJ2-6
d_gene: -
abundance: -
CDR3aa: CSVVGTGANVLTF
CDR3nt: TGCAGCGTTGTGGGGACTGGGGCCAACGTCCTGACTTTC